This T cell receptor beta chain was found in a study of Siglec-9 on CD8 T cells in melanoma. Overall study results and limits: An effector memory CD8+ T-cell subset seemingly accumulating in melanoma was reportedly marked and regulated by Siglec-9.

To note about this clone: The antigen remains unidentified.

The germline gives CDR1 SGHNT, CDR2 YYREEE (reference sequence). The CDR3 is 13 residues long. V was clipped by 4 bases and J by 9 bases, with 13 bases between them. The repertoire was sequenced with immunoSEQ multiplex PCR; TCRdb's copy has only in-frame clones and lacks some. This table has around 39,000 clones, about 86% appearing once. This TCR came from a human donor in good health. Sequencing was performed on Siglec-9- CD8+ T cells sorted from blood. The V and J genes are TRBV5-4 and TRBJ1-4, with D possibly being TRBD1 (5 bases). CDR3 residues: CASSDAADKKLFF. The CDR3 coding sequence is TGTGCCAGCAGCGACGCAGCGGACAAAAAACTGTTTTTT. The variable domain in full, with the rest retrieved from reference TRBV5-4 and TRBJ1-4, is ETGVTQSPTHLIKTRGQQVTLRCSSQSGHNTVSWYQQALGQGPQFIFQYYREEENGRGNFPPRFSGLQFPNYSSELNVNALELDDSALYLCASSDAADKKLFFGSGTQLSVL.